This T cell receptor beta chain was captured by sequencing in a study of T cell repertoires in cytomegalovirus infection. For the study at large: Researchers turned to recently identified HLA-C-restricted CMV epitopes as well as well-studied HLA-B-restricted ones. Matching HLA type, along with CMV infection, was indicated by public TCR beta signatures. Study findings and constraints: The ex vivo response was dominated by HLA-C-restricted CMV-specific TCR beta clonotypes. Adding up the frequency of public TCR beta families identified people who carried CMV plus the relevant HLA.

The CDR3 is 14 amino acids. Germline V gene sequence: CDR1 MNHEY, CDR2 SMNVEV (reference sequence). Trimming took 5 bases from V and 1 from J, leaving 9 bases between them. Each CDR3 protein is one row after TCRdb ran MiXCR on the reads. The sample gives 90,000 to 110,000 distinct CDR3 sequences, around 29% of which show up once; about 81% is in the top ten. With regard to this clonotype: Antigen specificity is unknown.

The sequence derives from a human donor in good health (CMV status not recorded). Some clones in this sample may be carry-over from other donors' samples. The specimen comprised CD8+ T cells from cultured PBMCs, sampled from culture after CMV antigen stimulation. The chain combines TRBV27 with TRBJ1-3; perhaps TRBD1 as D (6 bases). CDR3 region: CASSPQGSGNTIYF. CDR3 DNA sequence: TGTGCCAGCAGTCCCCAGGGGTCTGGAAACACCATATATTTT.